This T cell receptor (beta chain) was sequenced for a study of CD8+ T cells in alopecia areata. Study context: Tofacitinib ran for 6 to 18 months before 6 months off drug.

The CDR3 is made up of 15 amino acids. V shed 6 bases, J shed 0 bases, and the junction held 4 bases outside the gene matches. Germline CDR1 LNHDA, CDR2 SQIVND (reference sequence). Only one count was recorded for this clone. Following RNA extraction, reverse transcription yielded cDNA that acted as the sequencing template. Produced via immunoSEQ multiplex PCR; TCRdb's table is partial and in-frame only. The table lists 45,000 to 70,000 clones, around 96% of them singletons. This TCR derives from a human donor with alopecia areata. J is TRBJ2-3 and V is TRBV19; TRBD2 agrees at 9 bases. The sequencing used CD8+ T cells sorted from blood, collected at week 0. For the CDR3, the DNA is TGTGCCAGTAGCCCCCTAGCGGGAAGCACAGATACGCAGTATTTT. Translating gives CASSPLAGSTDTQYF.